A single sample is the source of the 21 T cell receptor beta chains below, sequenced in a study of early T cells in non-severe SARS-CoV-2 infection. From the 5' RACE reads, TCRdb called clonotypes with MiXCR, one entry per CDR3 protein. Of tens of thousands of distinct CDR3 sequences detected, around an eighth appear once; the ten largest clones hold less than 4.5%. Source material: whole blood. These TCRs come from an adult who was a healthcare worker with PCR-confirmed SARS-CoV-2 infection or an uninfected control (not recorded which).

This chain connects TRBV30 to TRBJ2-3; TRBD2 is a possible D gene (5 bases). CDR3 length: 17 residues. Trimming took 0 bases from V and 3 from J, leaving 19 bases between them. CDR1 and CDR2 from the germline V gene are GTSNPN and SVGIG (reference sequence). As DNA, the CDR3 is TGTGCCTGGAGTGTAAGGAGGCCTCCAGGCCGTACAGATACGCAGTATTTT. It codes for CAWSVRRPPGRTDTQYF.

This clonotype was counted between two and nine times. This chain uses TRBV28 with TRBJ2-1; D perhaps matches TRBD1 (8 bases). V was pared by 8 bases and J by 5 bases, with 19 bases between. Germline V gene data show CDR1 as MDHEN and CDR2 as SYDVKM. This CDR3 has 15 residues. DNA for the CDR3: TGTGCCAGCCTACAGGGGGGGGATTCACACAATGAGCAGTTCTTC. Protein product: CASLQGGDSHNEQFF.

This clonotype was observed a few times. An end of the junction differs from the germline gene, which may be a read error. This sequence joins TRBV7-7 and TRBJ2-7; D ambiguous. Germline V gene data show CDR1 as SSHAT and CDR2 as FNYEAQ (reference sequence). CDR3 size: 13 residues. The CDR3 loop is CASSLEPAYEQYF. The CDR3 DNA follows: TGTGCTAGCAGCTTAGAACCTGCCTACGAGCAGTACTTC.

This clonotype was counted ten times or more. The CDR3 loop reads CASSLVWNTGELFF. For the CDR3, the DNA is TGCGCCAGCAGCTTGGTTTGGAACACCGGGGAGCTGTTTTTT. This chain connects TRBV5-1 to TRBJ2-2, with no clear D. CDR1 is SGHRS and CDR2 is YFSETQ in the germline V gene. V shed 0 bases and J shed 1 base, with 4 bases lying between them. This CDR3 is built from 14 residues.

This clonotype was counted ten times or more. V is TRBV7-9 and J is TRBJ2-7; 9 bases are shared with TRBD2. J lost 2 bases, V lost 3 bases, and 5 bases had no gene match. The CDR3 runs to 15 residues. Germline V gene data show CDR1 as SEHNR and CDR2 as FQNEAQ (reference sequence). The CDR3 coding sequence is TGTGCCAGCAGCTTTCCAAGCGGGGGGACCTACGAGCAGTACTTC. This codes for CASSFPSGGTYEQYF.

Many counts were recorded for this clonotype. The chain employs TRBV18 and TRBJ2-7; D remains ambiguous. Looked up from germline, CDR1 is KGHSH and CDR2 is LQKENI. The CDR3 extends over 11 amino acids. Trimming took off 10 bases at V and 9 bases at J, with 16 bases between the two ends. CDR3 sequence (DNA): TGTGCCACCAACACCCAAGGGCGGCAGTACTTC. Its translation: CATNTQGRQYF.

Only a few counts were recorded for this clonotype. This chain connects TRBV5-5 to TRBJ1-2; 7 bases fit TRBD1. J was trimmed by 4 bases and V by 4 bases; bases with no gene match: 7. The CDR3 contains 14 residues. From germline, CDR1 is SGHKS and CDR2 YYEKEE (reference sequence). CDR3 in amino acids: CASSPSTGTYGYTF. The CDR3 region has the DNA TGTGCCAGCAGCCCCTCGACAGGGACCTATGGCTACACCTTC.

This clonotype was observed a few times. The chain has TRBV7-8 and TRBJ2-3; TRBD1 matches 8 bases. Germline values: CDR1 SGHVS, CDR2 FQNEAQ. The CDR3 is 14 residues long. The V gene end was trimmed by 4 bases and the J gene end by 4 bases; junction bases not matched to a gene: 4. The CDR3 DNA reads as TGTGCCAGCAGCTCGGACAGGGTCGCAGATACGCAGTATTTT. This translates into CASSSDRVADTQYF.

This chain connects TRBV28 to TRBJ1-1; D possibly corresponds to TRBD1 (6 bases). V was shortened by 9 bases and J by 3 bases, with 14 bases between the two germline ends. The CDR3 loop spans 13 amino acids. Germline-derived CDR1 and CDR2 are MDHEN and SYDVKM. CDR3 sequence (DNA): TGTGCCAGTTCCACAGGGCAGGACACTGAAGCTTTCTTT. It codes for CASSTGQDTEAFF.

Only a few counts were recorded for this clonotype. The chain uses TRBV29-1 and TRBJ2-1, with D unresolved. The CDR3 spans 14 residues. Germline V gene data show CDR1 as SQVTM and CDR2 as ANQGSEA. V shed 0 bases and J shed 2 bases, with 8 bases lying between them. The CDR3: CSVEEAKPYNEQFF. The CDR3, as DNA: TGCAGCGTTGAAGAGGCCAAACCCTACAATGAGCAGTTCTTC.

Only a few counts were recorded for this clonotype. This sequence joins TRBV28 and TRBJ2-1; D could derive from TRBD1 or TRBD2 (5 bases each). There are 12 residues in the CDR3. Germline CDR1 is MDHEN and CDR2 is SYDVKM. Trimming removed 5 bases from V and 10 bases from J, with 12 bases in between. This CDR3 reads CASSAWDGEQFF. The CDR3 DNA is TGTGCCAGCAGTGCGTGGGACGGGGAGCAGTTCTTC.

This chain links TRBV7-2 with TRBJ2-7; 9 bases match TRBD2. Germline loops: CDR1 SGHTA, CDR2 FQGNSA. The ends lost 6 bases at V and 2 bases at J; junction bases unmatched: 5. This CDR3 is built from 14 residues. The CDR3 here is CASSFAGGTYEQYF. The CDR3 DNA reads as TGTGCCAGCAGTTTTGCGGGGGGGACCTACGAGCAGTACTTC.

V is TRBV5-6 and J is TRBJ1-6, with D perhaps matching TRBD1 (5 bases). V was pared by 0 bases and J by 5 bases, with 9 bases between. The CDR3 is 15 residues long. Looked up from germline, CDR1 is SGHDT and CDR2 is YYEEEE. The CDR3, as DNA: TGTGCCAGCAGCTTGGTGGGAGGGGATAATTCACCCCTCCACTTT. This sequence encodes CASSLVGGDNSPLHF. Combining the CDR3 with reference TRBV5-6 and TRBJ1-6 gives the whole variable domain DAGVTQSPTHLIKTRGQQVTLRCSPKSGHDTVSWYQQALGQGPQFIFQYYEEEERQRGNFPDRFSGHQFPNYSSELNVNALLLGDSALYLCASSLVGGDNSPLHFGNGTRLTVT.

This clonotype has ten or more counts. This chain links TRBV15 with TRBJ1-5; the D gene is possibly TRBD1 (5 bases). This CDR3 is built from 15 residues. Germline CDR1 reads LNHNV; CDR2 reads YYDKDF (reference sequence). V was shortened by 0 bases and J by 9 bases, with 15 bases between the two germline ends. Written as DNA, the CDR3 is TGTGCCACCAGCAGAGAAGGGCAGGGAGTACGGCCCCAGCATTTT. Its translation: CATSREGQGVRPQHF.

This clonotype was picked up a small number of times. The CDR3 nucleotides are TGTGCCAGCAGTTCGGACAGGGATAATTCACCCCTCCACTTT. The encoded protein is CASSSDRDNSPLHF. The chain carries TRBV12-3 or TRBV12-4 and TRBJ1-6; 8 bases are shared with TRBD1. The CDR3 is 14 amino acids. Germline trimming cut 4 bases from V and 5 bases from J; bases unmatched to any gene: 1.

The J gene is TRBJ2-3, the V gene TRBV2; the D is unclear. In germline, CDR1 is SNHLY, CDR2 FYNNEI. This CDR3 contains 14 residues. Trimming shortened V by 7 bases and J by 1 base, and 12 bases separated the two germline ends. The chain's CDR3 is CASKFNGGTDTQYF. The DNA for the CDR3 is TGTGCCAGCAAGTTTAACGGAGGCACAGATACGCAGTATTTT.

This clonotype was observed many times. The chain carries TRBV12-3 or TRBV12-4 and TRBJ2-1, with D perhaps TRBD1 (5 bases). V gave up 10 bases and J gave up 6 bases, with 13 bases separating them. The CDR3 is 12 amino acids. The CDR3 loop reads CATLQVGNEQFF. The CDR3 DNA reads TGTGCCACGCTACAGGTCGGCAATGAGCAGTTCTTC.

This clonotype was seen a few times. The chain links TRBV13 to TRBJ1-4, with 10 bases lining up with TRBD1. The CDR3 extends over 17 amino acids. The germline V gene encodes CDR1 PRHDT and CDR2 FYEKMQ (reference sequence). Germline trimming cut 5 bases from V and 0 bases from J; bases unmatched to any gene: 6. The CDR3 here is CASSAPGQGPTNEKLFF. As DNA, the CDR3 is TGTGCCAGCAGCGCTCCGGGACAGGGGCCAACTAATGAAAAACTGTTTTTT.

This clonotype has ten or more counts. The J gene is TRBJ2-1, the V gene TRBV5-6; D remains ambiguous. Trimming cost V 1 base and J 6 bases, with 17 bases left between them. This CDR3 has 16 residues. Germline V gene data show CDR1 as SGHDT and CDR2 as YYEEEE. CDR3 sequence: CASSLLGNPEINEQFF. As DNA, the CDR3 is TGTGCCAGCAGCTTGCTCGGAAACCCCGAAATCAATGAGCAGTTCTTC.

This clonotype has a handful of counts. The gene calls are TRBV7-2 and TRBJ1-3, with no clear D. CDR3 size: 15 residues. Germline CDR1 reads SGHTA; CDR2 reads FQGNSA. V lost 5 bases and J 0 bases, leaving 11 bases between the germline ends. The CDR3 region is CASSEGDFSGNTIYF. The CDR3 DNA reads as TGTGCCAGCAGCGAAGGCGACTTCTCTGGAAACACCATATATTTT. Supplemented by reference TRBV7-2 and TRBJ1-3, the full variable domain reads GAGVSQSPSNKVTEKGKDVELRCDPISGHTALYWYRQSLGQGLEFLIYFQGNSAPDKSGLPSDRFSAERTGGSVSTLTIQRTQQEDSAVYLCASSEGDFSGNTIYFGEGSWLTVV.

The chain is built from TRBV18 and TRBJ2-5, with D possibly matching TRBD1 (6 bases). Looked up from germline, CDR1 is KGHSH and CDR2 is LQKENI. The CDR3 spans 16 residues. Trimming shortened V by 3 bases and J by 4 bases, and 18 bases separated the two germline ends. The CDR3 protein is CASSPRGQGHPETQYF. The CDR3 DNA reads TGTGCCAGCTCACCCCGCGGCCAGGGGCATCCAGAGACCCAGTACTTC.